The clone carrying this T cell receptor beta chain appeared a few times. Its antigen remains unidentified. The V end lost 7 bases, the J end lost 3 bases, and 18 bases lay between the germline ends. Germline CDR1 is MNHNY and CDR2 is SVGAGI (reference sequence). The length of the CDR3 is 15 residues. This record comes from a study of post-analysis software for immune sequencing data. Study-level background: The patients showed relapsing-remitting, secondary progressive and progressive-relapsing multiple sclerosis courses.

TCR beta cDNA libraries had unique molecular identifiers. MiXCR, applied by TCRdb to the PCR reads, yields one record per CDR3 protein. The sample carries approximately 360,000 distinct CDR3 sequences, around a third recorded once. Study-level findings and limits: Included in a set of a handful of TRBV segments more frequent in patients than controls were TRBV5-6, TRBV5-1 and TRBV20-1. With F measure, samples from one preparation batch clustered together strongly.

This chain connects TRBV6-6 to TRBJ2-5; no clear D gene. The receptor comes from a girl aged 5-17 years with multiple sclerosis. The source material was blood. This CDR3 reads CASTKKGPQEETQYF. CDR3 sequence (DNA): TGTGCCAGCACCAAGAAGGGCCCGCAGGAAGAGACCCAGTACTTC.